A selection of T cell receptor beta chains follows, all from one sample in a study of identical twins. TCRdb ran MiXCR on the 5' RACE reads and lists one entry per CDR3 protein. The sample consists of about 530,000 distinct CDR3 sequences, about a fifth of them appearing once. These same records also appear under a second study, on yellow fever vaccine responses in identical twins.

The sample was CD4+ T cells sorted from blood. The receptor set was obtained from a woman aged 18-35 years in good health. The CDR3 runs from the conserved cysteine through the conserved F or W.

>TRBJ2-3|TRBV12-3/TRBV12-4
CASNLHSGASTDTQYF
>TRBJ2-5|TRBV3-1
CASSQVGGQETQYF
>TRBJ2-1|TRBV7-9
CASSSHNNEQFF
>TRBJ2-3|TRBV28
CASSFITSGGTDTQYF
>TRBJ2-3|TRBV10-3
CAISAQIAVTTDTQYF
>TRBJ1-1|TRBV25-1
CAGGSGTEAFF
>TRBJ2-3|TRBV28
CASPPGPSTDTQYF
>TRBJ2-2|TRBV7-3
CASSLGFRRQGGTGELFF
>TRBJ2-7|TRBV7-2
CASSLAGGYSYYEQYF
>TRBJ2-1|TRBV28
CASSLPVAGAYNEQFF
>TRBJ2-5|TRBV10-3
CAIGGRETQYF
>TRBJ2-5|TRBV20-1
CSARSGTSVETQYF
>TRBJ2-7|TRBV28
CASSARQGKAAAIYEQYF
>TRBJ1-4|TRBV27
CASSRTVLNEKLFF
>TRBJ2-3|TRBV9
CASSVEIATDTQYF
>TRBJ2-2|TRBV19
CASRTTRQGAGELFF
>TRBJ2-6|TRBV11-1
CASSLNTLRRSGANVLTF
>TRBJ2-3|TRBV7-7
CASSLEASGRVTDTQYF
>TRBJ1-2|TRBV5-1
CASSTRDTGHYGYTF
>TRBJ2-7|TRBV5-1
CASSTRTDSYEQYF
>TRBJ2-3|TRBV5-1
CASSTGTGGDTQYF
>TRBJ2-7|TRBV29-1
CSVRGQGAYEQYF
>TRBJ1-4|TRBV12-3/TRBV12-4
CASHSSQATNEKLFF
>TRBJ2-4|TRBV11-3
CASSPASGGNIQYF
>TRBJ2-2|TRBV20-1
CSAGRSPGTGELFF
>TRBJ2-2|TRBV7-2
CASSLLTINTGELFF
>TRBJ2-2|TRBV5-1
CASSLEWAGELFF
>TRBJ2-3|TRBV5-1
CASSPGVSTDTQYF
>TRBJ2-7|TRBV19
CASSSLAGGPVTYEQYF
>TRBJ2-7|TRBV5-1
CASSLGGRASDEQYF
>TRBJ2-7|TRBV20-1
CSASSSGRLLYEQYF
>TRBJ2-7|TRBV5-1
CASSSGGASTYEQYF
>TRBJ1-3|TRBV12-3/TRBV12-4
CASSRGKSGNTIYF
>TRBJ2-1|TRBV25-1
CASSELTSGSNEQFF
>TRBJ1-6|TRBV12-3/TRBV12-4
CASSLDNSPLHF
>TRBJ2-1|TRBV6-1
CASSTTPGASEQFF
>TRBJ2-2|TRBV7-3
CASSQKRWVGELFF
>TRBJ1-1|TRBV15
CATRTLGQGTPEAFF
>TRBJ1-2|TRBV3-1
CASSPRGDFSNGYTF
>TRBJ1-1|TRBV5-5
CASSLVDQNTEAFF
>TRBJ2-1|TRBV4-1
CASSPGPARSSYNEQFF
>TRBJ1-1|TRBV15
CATSRGLGTGQNTEAFF
>TRBJ2-5|TRBV11-2
CASSLIAGGQEWYF
>TRBJ2-6|TRBV27
CASSSDRVVAGANVLTF